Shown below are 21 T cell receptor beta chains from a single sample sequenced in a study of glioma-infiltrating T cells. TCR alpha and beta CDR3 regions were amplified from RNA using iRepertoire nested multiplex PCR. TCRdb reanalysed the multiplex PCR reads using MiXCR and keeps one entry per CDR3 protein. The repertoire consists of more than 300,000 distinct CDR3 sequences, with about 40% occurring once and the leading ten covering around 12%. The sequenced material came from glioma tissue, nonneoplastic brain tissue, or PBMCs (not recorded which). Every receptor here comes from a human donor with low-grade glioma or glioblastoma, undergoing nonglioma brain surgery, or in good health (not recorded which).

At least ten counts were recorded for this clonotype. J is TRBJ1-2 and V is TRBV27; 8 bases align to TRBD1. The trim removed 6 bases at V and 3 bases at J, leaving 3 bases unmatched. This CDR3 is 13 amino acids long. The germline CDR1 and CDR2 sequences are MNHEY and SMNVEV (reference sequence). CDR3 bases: TGTGCCAGCAGCCGGGACAGGTACTATGGCTACACCTTC. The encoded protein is CASSRDRYYGYTF.

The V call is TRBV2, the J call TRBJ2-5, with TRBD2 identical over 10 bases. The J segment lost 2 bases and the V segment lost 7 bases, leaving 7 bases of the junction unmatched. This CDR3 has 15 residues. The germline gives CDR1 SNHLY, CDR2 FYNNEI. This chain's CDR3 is CASTQTSGVQETQYF. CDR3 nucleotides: TGTGCCAGCACCCAAACTAGCGGGGTTCAAGAGACCCAGTACTTC.

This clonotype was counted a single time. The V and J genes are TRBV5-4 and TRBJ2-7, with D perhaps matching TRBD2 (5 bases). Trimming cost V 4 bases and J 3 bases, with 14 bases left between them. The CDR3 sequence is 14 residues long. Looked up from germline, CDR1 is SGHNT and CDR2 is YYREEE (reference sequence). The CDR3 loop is CASSPRENLYEQYF. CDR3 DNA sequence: TGTGCCAGCAGCCCCCGGGAAAACCTCTACGAGCAGTACTTC.

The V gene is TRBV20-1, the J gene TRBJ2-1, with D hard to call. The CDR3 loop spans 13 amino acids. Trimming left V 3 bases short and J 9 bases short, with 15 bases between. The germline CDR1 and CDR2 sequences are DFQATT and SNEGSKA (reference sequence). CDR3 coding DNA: TGCAGTGCTAGGGATGACCCGGCGGTTGAGCAGTTCTTC. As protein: CSARDDPAVEQFF.

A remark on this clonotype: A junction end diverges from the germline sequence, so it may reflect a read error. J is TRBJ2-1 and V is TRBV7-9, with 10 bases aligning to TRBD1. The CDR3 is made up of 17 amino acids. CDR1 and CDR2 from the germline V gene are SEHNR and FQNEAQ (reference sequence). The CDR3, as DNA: TGTGCCGGCAGCTCGACAGGGGGCGTAAGCTCCTACAATGAGCAGTTCTTC. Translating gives CAGSSTGGVSSYNEQFF.

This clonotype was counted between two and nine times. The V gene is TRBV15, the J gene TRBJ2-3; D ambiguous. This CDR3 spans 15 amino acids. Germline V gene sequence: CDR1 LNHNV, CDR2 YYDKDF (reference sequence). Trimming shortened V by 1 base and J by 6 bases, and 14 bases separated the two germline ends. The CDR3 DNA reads TGTGCCACCAGCAGAGGGAGACGGCCGGAGGATACGCAGTATTTT. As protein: CATSRGRRPEDTQYF.

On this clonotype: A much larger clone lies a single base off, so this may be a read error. The CDR3 region is CSASWGRGTDTQYF. The CDR3 DNA follows: TGCAGTGCTAGTTGGGGCAGGGGCACAGATACGCAGTATTTT. J is TRBJ2-3 and V is TRBV20-1, with a possible D match to TRBD1 (5 bases). This CDR3 region has 14 residues. Germline CDR1 is DFQATT and CDR2 is SNEGSKA (reference sequence). V lost 3 bases and J 1 base, leaving 11 bases between the germline ends.

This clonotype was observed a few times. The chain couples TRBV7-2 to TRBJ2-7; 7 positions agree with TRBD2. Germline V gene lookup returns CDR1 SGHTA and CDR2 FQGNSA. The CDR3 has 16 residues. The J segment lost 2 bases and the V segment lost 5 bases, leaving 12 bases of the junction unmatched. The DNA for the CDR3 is TGTGCCAGCAGCAAAAACCCCACAGGACTAGCCTACGAGCAGTACTTC. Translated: CASSKNPTGLAYEQYF.

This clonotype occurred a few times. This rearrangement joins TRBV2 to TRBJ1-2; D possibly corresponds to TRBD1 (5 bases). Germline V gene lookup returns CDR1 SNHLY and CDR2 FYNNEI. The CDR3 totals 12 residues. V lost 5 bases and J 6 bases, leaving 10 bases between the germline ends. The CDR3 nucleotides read TGTGCCAGCAGTCCAACAGGTGATGGCTACACCTTC. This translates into CASSPTGDGYTF.

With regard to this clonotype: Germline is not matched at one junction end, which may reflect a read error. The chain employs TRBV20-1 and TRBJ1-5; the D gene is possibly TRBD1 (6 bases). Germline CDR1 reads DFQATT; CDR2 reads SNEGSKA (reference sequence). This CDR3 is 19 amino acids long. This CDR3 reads CSARTGTNEVKNRNQPRHF. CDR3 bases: TGCAGTGCTAGAACCGGGACAAACGAGGTCAAGAATCGCAATCAGCCCCGGCATTTT.

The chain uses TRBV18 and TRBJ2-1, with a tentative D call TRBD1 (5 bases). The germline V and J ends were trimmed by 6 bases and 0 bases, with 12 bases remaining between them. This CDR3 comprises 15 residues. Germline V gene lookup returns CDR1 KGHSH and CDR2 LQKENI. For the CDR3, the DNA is TGTGCCAGCTCTCCTCAGGGAATCTCCTACAATGAGCAGTTCTTC. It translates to CASSPQGISYNEQFF.

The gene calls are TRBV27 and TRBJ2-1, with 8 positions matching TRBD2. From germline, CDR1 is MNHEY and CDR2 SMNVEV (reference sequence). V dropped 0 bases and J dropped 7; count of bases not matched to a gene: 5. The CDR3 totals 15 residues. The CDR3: CASSLSWASGNEQFF. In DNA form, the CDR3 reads TGTGCCAGCAGTTTATCATGGGCTAGCGGGAATGAGCAGTTCTTC.

CDR3 in amino acids: CASSQVQGMDTEAFF. CDR3 coding DNA: TGTGCCAGCAGCCAAGTCCAGGGAATGGACACTGAAGCTTTCTTT. The V gene is TRBV4-2, the J gene TRBJ1-1; TRBD1 is a possible D gene (5 bases). Germline V gives CDR1 LGHNA, CDR2 YNFKEQ. Trimming cost V 1 base and J 3 bases, with 12 bases left between them. This CDR3 comprises 15 residues.

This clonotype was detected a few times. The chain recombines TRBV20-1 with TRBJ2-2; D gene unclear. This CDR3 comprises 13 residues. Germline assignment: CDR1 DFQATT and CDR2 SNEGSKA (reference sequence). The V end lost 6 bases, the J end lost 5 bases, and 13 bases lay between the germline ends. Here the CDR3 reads CSAPFPGTGELFF. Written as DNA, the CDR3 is TGCAGTGCCCCCTTCCCTGGAACCGGGGAGCTGTTTTTT.

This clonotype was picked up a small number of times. The CDR3 DNA follows: TGTGCCAGCAGTTTGGATCCCCCCGGAGTGTATGGCTACACCTTC. Its translation: CASSLDPPGVYGYTF. The rearrangement uses TRBV27 and TRBJ1-2; D is uncertain. The CDR3 is 15 amino acids. V lost 3 bases to trimming and J lost 5 bases, with 16 bases between them. Germline V gives CDR1 MNHEY, CDR2 SMNVEV (reference sequence).

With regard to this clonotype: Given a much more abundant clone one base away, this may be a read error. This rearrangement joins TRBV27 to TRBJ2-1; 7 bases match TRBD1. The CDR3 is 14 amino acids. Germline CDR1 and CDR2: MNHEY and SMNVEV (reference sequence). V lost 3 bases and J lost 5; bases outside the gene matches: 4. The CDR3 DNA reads TGTGCCAGCAGTTTTTGGACAGGCCACAATGAGCAGTTCTTC. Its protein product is CASSFWTGHNEQFF.

The DNA of the CDR3 is TGCGCCAGCTCCGCGTCCAATTCTAACTATGGCTACACCTTC. Residues: CASSASNSNYGYTF. The rearrangement links TRBV5-1 to TRBJ1-2; D is undetermined. Germline values: CDR1 SGHRS, CDR2 YFSETQ. V lost 7 bases and J lost 0, with 13 bases in between. The CDR3 runs 14 residues.

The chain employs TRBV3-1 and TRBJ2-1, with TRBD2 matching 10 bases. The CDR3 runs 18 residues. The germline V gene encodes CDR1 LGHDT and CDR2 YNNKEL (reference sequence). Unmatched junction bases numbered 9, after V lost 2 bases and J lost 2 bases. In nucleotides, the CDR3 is TGTGCCAGCAGCCAACTGCTAGCGGGAGAAATTCCCTACAATGAGCAGTTCTTC. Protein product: CASSQLLAGEIPYNEQFF.

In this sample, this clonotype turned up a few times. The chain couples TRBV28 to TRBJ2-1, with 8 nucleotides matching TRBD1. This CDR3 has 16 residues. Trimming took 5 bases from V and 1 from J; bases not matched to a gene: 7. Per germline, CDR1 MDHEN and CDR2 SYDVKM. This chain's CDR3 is CASSPTGVMSYNEQFF. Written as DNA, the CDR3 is TGTGCCAGCAGTCCGACAGGGGTCATGTCCTACAATGAGCAGTTCTTC.

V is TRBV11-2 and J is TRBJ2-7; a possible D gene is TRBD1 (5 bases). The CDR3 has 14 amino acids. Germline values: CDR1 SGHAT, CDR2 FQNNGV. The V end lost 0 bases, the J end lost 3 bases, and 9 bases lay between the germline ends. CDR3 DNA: TGTGCCAGCAGCTTAGATGTCAGGGTCTACGAGCAGTACTTC. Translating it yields CASSLDVRVYEQYF.

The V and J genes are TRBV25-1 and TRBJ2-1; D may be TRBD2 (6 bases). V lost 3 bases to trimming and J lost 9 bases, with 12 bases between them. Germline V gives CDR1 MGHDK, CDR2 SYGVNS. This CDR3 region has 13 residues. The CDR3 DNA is TGTGCCAGCAGTGATGACTGGGGAGGTGAGCAGTTCTTC. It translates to CASSDDWGGEQFF. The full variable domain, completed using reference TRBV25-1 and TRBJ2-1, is EADIYQTPRYLVIGTGKKITLECSQTMGHDKMYWYQQDPGMELHLIHYSYGVNSTEKGDLSSESTVSRIRTEHFPLTLESARPSHTSQYLCASSDDWGGEQFFGPGTRLTVL.